This T cell receptor (beta chain) stems from a study of blood T cell repertoires in COVID-19. In germline, CDR1 is SEHNR, CDR2 FQNEAQ (reference sequence). V dropped 8 bases and J dropped 2; count of bases not matched to a gene: 9. The CDR3 totals 15 residues. Clones were read by immunoSEQ multiplex PCR, and TCRdb kept only the in-frame ones, dropping some. The sample lists 190,000 or so clones; approximately 84% were seen once. The chain combines TRBV7-9 with TRBJ2-1; 7 nucleotides line up with TRBD1. This sequence originates from a human donor with acute or convalescent COVID-19. The donor label of this sample is uncertain. The sequencing sample was made of peripheral blood. The CDR3 DNA is TGTGCCAGCCTAATGGACAGGTTAACCTACAATGAGCAGTTCTTC. The encoded protein is CASLMDRLTYNEQFF. Supplemented by reference TRBV7-9 and TRBJ2-1, the full variable domain reads DTGVSQNPRHKITKRGQNVTFRCDPISEHNRLYWYRQTLGQGPEFLTYFQNEAQLEKSRLLSDRFSAERPKGSFSTLEIQRTEQGDSAMYLCASLMDRLTYNEQFFGPGTRLTVL.